This T cell receptor beta chain was sequenced in a study of technical replicates of blood from several donors. Only in-frame clones appear in the TCRdb table, and some are missing; sequencing was by immunoSEQ multiplex PCR. The table records tens of thousands of clones, roughly 90% of them present only once. This CDR3 comprises 13 residues. Germline V CDR1 and CDR2: SQVTM, ANQGSEA. V lost 0 bases to trimming and J lost 9 bases, with 14 bases between them. The chain has TRBV29-1 and TRBJ1-2, with D uncertain. Material: T cells isolated from PBMCs. The sequence came from a human donor in good health. The CDR3 DNA follows: TGCAGCGTTGAAGATCGGTCTTCATATCGCTACACCTTC. Protein product: CSVEDRSSYRYTF.